Listed below are T cell receptor beta chains from one sample, sequenced in a study of regulatory T cells in long-lasting Graves disease. TCRdb redid the calling of the multiplex PCR reads with MiXCR, one entry per CDR3 protein. The table has around 510,000 distinct CDR3 sequences, roughly 20% seen once. The input for sequencing was peripheral blood mononuclear cells (PBMCs), taken when the disease was refractory, from a patient treated with antithyroid drugs. The source of these receptors is a female donor with Graves disease. The CDR3 runs from the conserved cysteine through the conserved F or W. The D gene is left open where the match is weak. Expanded clones get a size class; other rows say once, few or many, or leave the size out.

V	D	size	J	DNA	CDR3
TRBV27	NA	many	TRBJ1-5	TGTGCCAGCAGTTTAGTTTGGCAGGGCAATCAGCCCCAGCATTTT	CASSLVWQGNQPQHF
TRBV30	TRBD2	NA	TRBJ2-7	TGTGCCTGGAGTGCTGGACTAGCGATATACGAGCAGTACTTC	CAWSAGLAIYEQYF
TRBV5-1	NA	NA	TRBJ1-1	TGCGCCAGCGCTTGGGGGGCAGGACGGCGAACTTTAAACACTGAAGCTTTCTTT	CASAWGAGRRTLNTEAFF
TRBV6-2/TRBV6-3	NA	NA	TRBJ1-4	TGTGCCAGCAGCGGGACGGGGAGTGAAAAACTGTTTTTT	CASSGTGSEKLFF
TRBV11-2	NA	NA	TRBJ2-7	TGTGCCAGCAGCCACGGGGTCCACGAGCAGTACTTC	CASSHGVHEQYF
TRBV12-3/TRBV12-4	NA	many	TRBJ1-4	TGTGCCAGCAGTTTAGGGACCGCTAATGAAAAACTGTTTTTT	CASSLGTANEKLFF
TRBV6-1	NA	many	TRBJ1-1	TGTGCCAGCAGCTTGGGGCCGGACACTGAAGCTTTCTTT	CASSLGPDTEAFF
TRBV5-1	TRBD2	few	TRBJ2-2	TGCGCCAGCAGCTTGGGCCTTCTAGCGGGAGGGCGCGGGGAGCTGTTTTTT	CASSLGLLAGGRGELFF
TRBV7-6	NA	many	TRBJ2-5	TGTGCCAGCAGCTGGGGCCAAGGGGTCGAGACCCAGTACTTC	CASSWGQGVETQYF
TRBV15	NA	few	TRBJ2-1	TGTGCCACCAGCAGAGATTTGAGACAGGTATACAATGAGCAGTTCTTC	CATSRDLRQVYNEQFF
TRBV28	TRBD1	many	TRBJ2-5	TGTGCCAGCAGTTTACGGACAGGATGGCGAGAGACCCAGTACTTC	CASSLRTGWRETQYF
TRBV5-1	NA	few	TRBJ1-1	TGCGCCAGCAGCCTCCCAGGGCAGGTGGCACGGGACACTGAAGCTTTCTTT	CASSLPGQVARDTEAFF
TRBV30	NA	few	TRBJ2-7	TGTGCCTGGAGTGTACTGGGCCTCTACGAGCAGTACTTC	CAWSVLGLYEQYF
TRBV7-9	TRBD1	NA	TRBJ1-1	TGTGCCAGCAGCTTAGAGGGGGCTAACGCTAAAGCTTTCTTT	CASSLEGANAKAFF
TRBV9	TRBD1	NA	TRBJ2-6	TGTGCCAGCAGCCAACGGGACAGGGGGCAATCCGGGGCCAACGTCCTGACTTTC	CASSQRDRGQSGANVLTF
TRBV7-2	TRBD2	many	TRBJ2-7	TGTGCCAGCAGCCATCGGACTAGCGGGAGGGGGGCCTACGAGCAGTACTTC	CASSHRTSGRGAYEQYF
TRBV5-1	NA	once	TRBJ2-5	TGCGCCAGCAGCTTCAACAGGTTGGGGGAGACCCAGTACTTC	CASSFNRLGETQYF
TRBV25-1	TRBD1	few	TRBJ1-1	TGTGCCAGCAGTGAATATAGGACAGGGTCGGAAGCTTTCTTT	CASSEYRTGSEAFF
TRBV2	NA	many	TRBJ1-1	TGTGCCAGCAGTGATATAGGTTATTCCGAGGGTTACACTGAAGCTTTCTTT	CASSDIGYSEGYTEAFF
TRBV7-2	NA	NA	TRBJ2-3	TGTGCCAGCAGCTGGCGAGACACAGATACGCAGTATTTT	CASSWRDTDTQYF
TRBV7-2	TRBD2	NA	TRBJ2-5	TGTGCCAGCAGCGAAATAACGGGACTAGCGGGAGAAAAGACCCAGTACTTC	CASSEITGLAGEKTQYF
TRBV12-3/TRBV12-4	NA	many	TRBJ2-5	TGTGCCAGCAGTCCACAGACAGTTAAAGAGACCCAGTACTTC	CASSPQTVKETQYF
TRBV19	NA	NA	TRBJ1-5	TGTGCCAGTGCCGAAGCTTTTGGGCGATACAATCAGCCCCAGCATTTT	CASAEAFGRYNQPQHF
TRBV6-1	NA	NA	TRBJ1-5	TGTGCCAGCAGCCAATCTTCCCTCTATCAGCCCCAGCATTTT	CASSQSSLYQPQHF
TRBV20-1	NA	NA	TRBJ1-5	TGCAGTGCTAGGGAAGGGCAGCCCCAGCATTTT	CSAREGQPQHF
TRBV9	TRBD2	NA	TRBJ2-1	TGTGCCAGCAGCGTAGGGCTAGCGGGAGTCCATGAGCAGTTCTTC	CASSVGLAGVHEQFF
TRBV20-1	NA	many	TRBJ1-5	TGCAGTGCTAGCCAGGGTTCTAACCAGCCCCAGCATTTT	CSASQGSNQPQHF
TRBV4-3	TRBD1	once	TRBJ2-5	TGCGCCAGCAGCCAACAAAAGGGGGCAGTCCAAGAGACCCAGTACTTC	CASSQQKGAVQETQYF
TRBV5-1	TRBD2	few	TRBJ2-2	TGCGCCAGCAGCTTGCTTCCCGGGACTGGCGGGAGCACCGGGGAGCTGTTTTTT	CASSLLPGTGGSTGELFF
TRBV20-1	TRBD1	few	TRBJ2-5	TGCAGTGCTGCCCCGGACAGGGGAGATTGGGAGACCCAGTACTTC	CSAAPDRGDWETQYF
TRBV5-1	NA	few	TRBJ1-4	TGCGCCAGCAGCTTGGACAGGGCACATGAAAAACTGTTTTTT	CASSLDRAHEKLFF
TRBV2	NA	NA	TRBJ2-1	TGTGCCAGCATGCGATCAGCCGAGGGTAATGATGAGCAGTTCTTC	CASMRSAEGNDEQFF
TRBV27	NA	NA	TRBJ2-2	TGTGCCAGCAGCCTCCCTTTTAACGGTCGGCCACGGGAGCTGTTTTTT	CASSLPFNGRPRELFF
TRBV7-9	NA	NA	TRBJ2-2	TGTGCCAGCAGCTTCTCTGTGTACACCGGGGAGCTGTTTTTT	CASSFSVYTGELFF
TRBV6-1	NA	many	TRBJ2-7	TGTGCCAGCAGTCGCTTGGTGGGACGGGATACCTACGAGCAGTACTTC	CASSRLVGRDTYEQYF
TRBV15	NA	many	TRBJ1-1	TGTGCCACCAGCAGAGAGGGGAACACTGAAGCTTTCTTT	CATSREGNTEAFF
TRBV4-1	NA	NA	TRBJ2-2	TGCGCCAGCAGCCCCGCGGACTTCGGGGAGCTGTTTTTT	CASSPADFGELFF
TRBV11-3	NA	many	TRBJ2-7	TGTGCCAGCAGCCCGCGGGACAAACCCTACGAGCAGTACTTC	CASSPRDKPYEQYF
TRBV9	NA	few	TRBJ2-7	TGTGCCAGCAGCGTAGGCTACAACTCCTACGAGCAGTACTTC	CASSVGYNSYEQYF
TRBV7-3	NA	few	TRBJ2-1	TGTGCCAGCAGCCTCCTTCGGAATGGGGACAATGAGCAGTTCTTC	CASSLLRNGDNEQFF
TRBV12-3/TRBV12-4	TRBD1	NA	TRBJ2-1	TGTGCCAGCAGTCTGAACAGGGGGTCCTACAATGAGCAGTTCTTC	CASSLNRGSYNEQFF
TRBV2	TRBD2	NA	TRBJ2-1	TGTGCCAGCAGGCTTTACCGGGAGGGTATTGAGCAGTTCTTC	CASRLYREGIEQFF
TRBV7-3	NA	many	TRBJ2-2	TGTGCCAGCAGTTTAATGAGCGGGGAGCTGTTTTTT	CASSLMSGELFF
TRBV6-5	NA	many	TRBJ2-7	TGTGCCAGCAGTTACCCGGGGACGAACGAGCAGTACTTC	CASSYPGTNEQYF
TRBV7-2	TRBD1	NA	TRBJ1-1	TGTGCCAGCAGCTTCCGGGACAGGGGCGCGGACACTGAAGCTTTCTTT	CASSFRDRGADTEAFF
TRBV2	TRBD2	NA	TRBJ2-1	TGTGCCAGCCAAACCCTAGCGGGAGTCTCCAATGAGCAGTTCTTC	CASQTLAGVSNEQFF
TRBV6-1	NA	many	TRBJ1-1	TGTGCCAGCAGACCCGCCCGGTTGAACACTGAAGCTTTCTTT	CASRPARLNTEAFF
TRBV20-1	NA	few	TRBJ2-5	TGCAGTGCTAGTCCTCTGGGGCAAGAGACCCAGTACTTC	CSASPLGQETQYF
TRBV7-9	NA	NA	TRBJ2-7	TGTGCCAGCAGCTTAGTGTCGTCCAGCTCCTACGAGCAGTACTTC	CASSLVSSSSYEQYF
TRBV20-1	NA	many	TRBJ2-5	TGCAGTGCTAGTGGCCGACAGAGCCAAGAGACCCAGTACTTC	CSASGRQSQETQYF